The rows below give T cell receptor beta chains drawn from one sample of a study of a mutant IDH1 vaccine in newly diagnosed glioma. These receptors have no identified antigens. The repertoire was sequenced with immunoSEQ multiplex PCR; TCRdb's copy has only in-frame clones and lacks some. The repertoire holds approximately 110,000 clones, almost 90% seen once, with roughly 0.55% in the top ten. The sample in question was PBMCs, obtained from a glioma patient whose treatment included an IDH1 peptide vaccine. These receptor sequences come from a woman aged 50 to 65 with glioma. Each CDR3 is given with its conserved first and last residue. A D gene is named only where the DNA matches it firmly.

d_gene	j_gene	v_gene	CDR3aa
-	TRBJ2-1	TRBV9	CASSVDRANEQFF
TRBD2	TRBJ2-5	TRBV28	CASNRLAASGETQYF
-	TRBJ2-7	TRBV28	CASRYPSSSYEQYF
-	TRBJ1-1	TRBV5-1	CASSLWSGNMNTEAFF
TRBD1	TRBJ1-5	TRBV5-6	CASSLATGGHQPQHF
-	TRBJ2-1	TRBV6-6	CASSPQSYNEQFF
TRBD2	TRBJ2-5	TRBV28	CASSLWTSGRAETQYF
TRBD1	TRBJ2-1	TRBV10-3	CAISGGTDLSYNEQFF
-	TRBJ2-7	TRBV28	CASSSPGLAYEQYF
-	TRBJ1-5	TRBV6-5	CASSYSTERNQPQHF
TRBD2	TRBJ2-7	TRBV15	CATSVIAGAYEQYF
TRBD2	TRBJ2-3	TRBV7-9	CASSLQLAGATDTQYF
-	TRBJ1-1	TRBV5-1	CASSFRENTEAFF
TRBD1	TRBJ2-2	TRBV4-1	CASSRGDRAAGELFF
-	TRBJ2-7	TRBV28	CASRREGGSYEQYF
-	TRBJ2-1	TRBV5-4	CASSFGGADYNEQFF
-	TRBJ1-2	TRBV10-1	CANSESTGSNYGYTF
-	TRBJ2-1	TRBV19	CASSYAGLSEQFF
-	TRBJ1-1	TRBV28	CASSFLRGNTEAFF
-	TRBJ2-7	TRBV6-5	CASRSSRMQYF
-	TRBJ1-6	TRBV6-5	CASSYSGVENSPLHF
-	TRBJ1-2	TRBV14	CASSQRRFNSNYGYTF
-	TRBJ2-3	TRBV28	CASLGGYLSTDTQYF
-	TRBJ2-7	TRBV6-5	CASSYRWGLYSYEQYF
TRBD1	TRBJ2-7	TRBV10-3	CAISGVGTASSYEQYF
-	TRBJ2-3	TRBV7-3	CASSSRGGSSTDTQYF
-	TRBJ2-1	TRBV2	CATGGLGAYEQFF
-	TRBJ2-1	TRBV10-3	CAIRTRRANEQFF
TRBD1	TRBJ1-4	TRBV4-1	CASSQESARGANEKLFF
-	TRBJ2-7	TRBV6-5	CASSPPGRDPYEQYF
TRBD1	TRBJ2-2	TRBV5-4	CASSWGQGTGELFF
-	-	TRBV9	CASSIGTATYEQYF
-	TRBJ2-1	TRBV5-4	CASSLVGGYNEQFF
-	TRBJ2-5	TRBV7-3	CASSLTGRGIQETQYF
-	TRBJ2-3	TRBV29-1	CSVAGGMDGTQYF
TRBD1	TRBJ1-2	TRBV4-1	CASSQQGADGYTF
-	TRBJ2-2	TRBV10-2	CASREGAGAYTGELFF
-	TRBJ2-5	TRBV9	CASSVSGNQETQYF
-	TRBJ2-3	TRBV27	CASREQTRPSTDTQYF
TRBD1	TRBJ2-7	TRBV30	CAWTGGGSYEQYF
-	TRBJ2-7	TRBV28	CASSLVAGLSDSYEQYF
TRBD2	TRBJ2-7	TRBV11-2	CASSFIGVGGSEQYF
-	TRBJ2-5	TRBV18	CASSPGLTQETQYF